The present entry profiles one T cell receptor beta chain with its context. The data belong to a study of T cell responses to AZD1222 COVID-19 vaccine. The germline V and J ends were trimmed by 1 base and 0 bases, with 25 bases remaining between them. Germline lookup yields CDR1 LGHNT and CDR2 FRNRAP. The CDR3 loop spans 21 amino acids. Only in-frame clones appear in the TCRdb table, and some are missing; sequencing was by immunoSEQ multiplex PCR. The sample has about 120,000 clones; around 92% are singletons. The specimen comprised peripheral blood, sampled on day 0 of AZD1222 vaccination. V usage is TRBV12-5 and J usage is TRBJ1-5, with D possibly being TRBD1 (5 bases). This receptor was identified in an adult in good health. The CDR3 nucleotides read TGTGCTAGTGGTTTGGCCGCAAGTTCGGGACGTCTTGTATTTAGCAATCAGCCCCAGCATTTT. Its translation is CASGLAASSGRLVFSNQPQHF.